This T cell receptor (beta chain) comes out of a study of graft-versus-host responses after intestinal transplantation. In the case of this clone: What it recognizes is unknown.

V shed 4 bases and J 0 bases; nucleotides not matched to a gene: 5. Germline values: CDR1 LNHDA, CDR2 SQIVND (reference sequence). The CDR3 is 15 amino acids. Clones were read by immunoSEQ multiplex PCR, and TCRdb kept only the in-frame ones, dropping some. The sample holds around 50,000 clones, 89% seen once. Here the sequenced sample was unstimulated CD4+ T cells sorted from spleen or lymph node cells, taken before transplant. The clonotype originates from a human donor who was the organ donor for an intestinal transplant. The chain recombines TRBV19 with TRBJ2-5, with TRBD1 identical over 7 bases. CDR3 in amino acids: CASSKPGTDQETQYF. CDR3 DNA: TGTGCCAGTAGTAAACCCGGGACAGACCAAGAGACCCAGTACTTC.